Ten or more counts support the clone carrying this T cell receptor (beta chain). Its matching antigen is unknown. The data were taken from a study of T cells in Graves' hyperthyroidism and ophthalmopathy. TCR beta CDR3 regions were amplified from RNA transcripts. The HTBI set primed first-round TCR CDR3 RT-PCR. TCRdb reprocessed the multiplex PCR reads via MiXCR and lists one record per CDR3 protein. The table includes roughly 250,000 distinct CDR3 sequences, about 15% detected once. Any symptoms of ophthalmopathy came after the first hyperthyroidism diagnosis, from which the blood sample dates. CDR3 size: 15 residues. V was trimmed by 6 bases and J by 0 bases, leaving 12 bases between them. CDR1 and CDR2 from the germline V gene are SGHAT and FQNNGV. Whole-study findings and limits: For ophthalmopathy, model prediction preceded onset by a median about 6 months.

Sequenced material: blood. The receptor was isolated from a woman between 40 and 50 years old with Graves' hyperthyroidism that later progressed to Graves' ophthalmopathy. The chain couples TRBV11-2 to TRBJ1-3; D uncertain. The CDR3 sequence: CASSSDPGSGNTIYF. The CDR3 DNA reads TGTGCCAGCAGTTCTGACCCTGGCTCTGGAAACACCATATATTTT. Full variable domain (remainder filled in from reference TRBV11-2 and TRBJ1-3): EAGVAQSPRYKIIEKRQSVAFWCNPISGHATLYWYQQILGQGPKLLIQFQNNGVVDDSQLPKDRFSAERLKGVDSTLKIQPAKLEDSAVYLCASSSDPGSGNTIYFGEGSWLTVV.